This T cell receptor (beta chain) was identified during a study of Ad26.COV2.S vaccination and SARS-CoV-2 variants. About the research overall: Administration of Ad26.COV2.S was intramuscular, either once or twice 56 days apart.

Some clones are missing from TCRdb's copy, which holds only in-frame ones; the method was immunoSEQ multiplex PCR. The sample lists roughly 320,000 clones, around 86% occurring once. The CDR3 is made up of 13 amino acids. CDR1 and CDR2 from the germline V gene are MNHEY and SMNVEV (reference sequence). Trimming removed 8 bases from V and 3 bases from J, with 10 bases in between. Treatment of the sample: some 19 received Ad26.COV2.S at low or high dose, single or two shots; roughly five received placebo; per-sample allocation not given. Day 63 following the first vaccine or placebo injection was when the samples were taken.

J is TRBJ2-2 and V is TRBV27, with a weak D call TRBD1 (6 bases). The sample was peripheral blood, taken in a trial of Ad26.COV2.S vaccine versus placebo. This TCR came from a person aged 18-65 years who received the Ad26.COV2.S COVID-19 vaccine or a placebo. CDR3 in amino acids: CASCRGYTGELFF. CDR3 DNA: TGTGCCAGCTGCAGGGGTTACACCGGGGAGCTGTTTTTT.